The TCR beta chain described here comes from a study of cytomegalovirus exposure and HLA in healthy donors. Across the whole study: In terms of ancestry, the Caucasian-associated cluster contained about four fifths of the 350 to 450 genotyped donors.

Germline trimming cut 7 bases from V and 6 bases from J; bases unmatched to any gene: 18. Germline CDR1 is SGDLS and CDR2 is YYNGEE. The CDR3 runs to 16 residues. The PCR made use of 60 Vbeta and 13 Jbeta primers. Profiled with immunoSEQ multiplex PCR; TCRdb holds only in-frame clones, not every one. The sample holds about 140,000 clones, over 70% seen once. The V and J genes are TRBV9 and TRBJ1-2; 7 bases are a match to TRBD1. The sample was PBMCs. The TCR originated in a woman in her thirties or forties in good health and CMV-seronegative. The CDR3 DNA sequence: TGTGCCAGCGGAAGGGACAGTGTAATGTTGTCGGATGGCTACACCTTC. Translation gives CASGRDSVMLSDGYTF. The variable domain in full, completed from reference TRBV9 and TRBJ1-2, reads DSGVTQTPKHLITATGQRVTLRCSPRSGDLSVYWYQQSLDQGLQFLIQYYNGEERAKGNILERFSAQQFPDLHSELNLSSLELGDSALYFCASGRDSVMLSDGYTFGSGTRLTVV.